This record concerns one TCR beta chain sequence. Other DNA variants within this sample encode the same CDR3. These data originate in a study of cytomegalovirus exposure and HLA in healthy donors. A multiplex PCR was run with 60 Vbeta primers and 13 Jbeta primers. Measured with immunoSEQ multiplex PCR; TCRdb has only the in-frame clones, and not every one. The table lists about 150,000 clones, 79% of them singletons, with roughly 4% in the top ten. The TCR originated in a human donor in good health. Specimen: PBMCs.

The CDR3 loop is CASSSGGTEAFF. The CDR3 coding sequence is TGTGCCAGCTCCTCGGGAGGCACTGAAGCTTTCTTT. This chain links TRBV27 with TRBJ1-1; D unresolved. Looked up from germline, CDR1 is MNHEY and CDR2 is SMNVEV (reference sequence). This CDR3 comprises 12 residues. Deletions cut 8 bases from V and 4 bases from J, with 11 bases between.